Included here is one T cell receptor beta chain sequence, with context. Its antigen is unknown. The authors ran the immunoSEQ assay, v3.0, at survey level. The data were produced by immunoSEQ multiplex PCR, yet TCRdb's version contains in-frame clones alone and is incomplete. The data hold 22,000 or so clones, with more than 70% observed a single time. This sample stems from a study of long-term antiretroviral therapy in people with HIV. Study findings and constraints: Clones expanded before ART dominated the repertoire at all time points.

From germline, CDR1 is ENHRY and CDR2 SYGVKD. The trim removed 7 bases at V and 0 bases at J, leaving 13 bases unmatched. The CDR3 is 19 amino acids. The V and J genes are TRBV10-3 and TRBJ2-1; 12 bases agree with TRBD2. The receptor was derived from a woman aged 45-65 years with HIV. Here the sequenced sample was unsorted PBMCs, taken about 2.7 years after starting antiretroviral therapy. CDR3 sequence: CAIKAGDTSGRSSYNEQFF. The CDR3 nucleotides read TGTGCCATCAAGGCTGGGGACACTAGCGGGAGGAGCTCCTACAATGAGCAGTTCTTC.